This T cell receptor beta chain was documented in a study of T cells in Graves' hyperthyroidism and ophthalmopathy. Per germline, CDR1 MDHEN and CDR2 SYDVKM. J was trimmed by 2 bases and V by 8 bases; bases with no gene match: 11. The CDR3 totals 16 residues. Overall study results and limits: In the blood, most expanded thyroid clonotypes above 0.001 appeared as well.

This clonotype was counted ten times or more. Its antigen is not identified. The source material, RNA transcripts, was used to amplify TCR beta CDR3 regions. HTBI primers were used for first-round RT-PCR of the TCR CDR3. One entry per CDR3 protein results from TCRdb running MiXCR on the multiplex PCR reads. The sample has around 560,000 distinct CDR3 sequences; 16% are singletons. The sample comprised blood. This clonotype was obtained from a woman aged 18-29 years with Graves' hyperthyroidism. This chain links TRBV28 with TRBJ2-1, with 8 bases that match TRBD2. Here the CDR3 DNA reads TGTGCCAGCCCCCCGGGAGGGAGGAGGCCCTACAATGAGCAGTTCTTC. Translating it yields CASPPGGRRPYNEQFF. Full variable domain (remainder filled in from reference TRBV28 and TRBJ2-1): DVKVTQSSRYLVKRTGEKVFLECVQDMDHENMFWYRQDPGLGLRLIYFSYDVKMKEKGDIPEGYSVSREKKERFSLILESASTNQTSMYLCASPPGGRRPYNEQFFGPGTRLTVL.